This T cell receptor beta chain was sequenced for a study of T cell repertoires in cytomegalovirus infection. Background on the study: CMV infection and matching HLA type were both indicated by public TCR beta signatures.

The length of the CDR3 is 15 residues. V was pared by 4 bases and J by 8 bases, with 8 bases of the junction left unmatched. In germline, CDR1 is SGHVS, CDR2 FQNEAQ. MiXCR, applied by TCRdb to the reads, yields one record per CDR3 protein. Among 350,000 to 450,000 distinct CDR3 sequences listed, around 18% were seen once. This clonotype occurred many times. Its specificity is not known. Study results and caveats: Of the TCR beta families, the public ones yielded a cumulative frequency that identified carriers of CMV plus the relevant HLA.

The sequence was collected from a human donor in good health (CMV status not recorded). Some clones in this sample may be carry-over from other donors' samples. The chain carries TRBV7-8 and TRBJ1-6, with 7 nucleotides matching TRBD1. The source material was PBMCs. Written as DNA, the CDR3 is TGTGCCAGCAGCTCACAGACAGGGAAGGATTCACCCCTCCACTTT. Protein sequence: CASSSQTGKDSPLHF.